This T cell receptor beta chain derives from a study of T cell changes during pregnancy in multiple sclerosis. The ends were cut back, 3 bases at V and 4 bases at J, with 10 bases in the middle. The CDR3 loop spans 14 amino acids. The germline V gene has CDR1 LNHNV and CDR2 YYDKDF (reference sequence). The table came from immunoSEQ multiplex PCR; TCRdb's copy has only in-frame clones and leaves some out. The sample shows about 38,000 clones, 93% of them seen only once. This material consisted of CD8+ T cells from peripheral blood mononuclear cells, taken in the third trimester of pregnancy. The chain is built from TRBV15 and TRBJ2-1; TRBD1 is a possible D gene (6 bases). The sequence derives from a female donor with multiple sclerosis, enrolled in a pregnancy study. CDR3: CATSSGQQYNEQFF. The CDR3 DNA sequence: TGTGCCACCAGCAGCGGACAGCAGTACAATGAGCAGTTCTTC.